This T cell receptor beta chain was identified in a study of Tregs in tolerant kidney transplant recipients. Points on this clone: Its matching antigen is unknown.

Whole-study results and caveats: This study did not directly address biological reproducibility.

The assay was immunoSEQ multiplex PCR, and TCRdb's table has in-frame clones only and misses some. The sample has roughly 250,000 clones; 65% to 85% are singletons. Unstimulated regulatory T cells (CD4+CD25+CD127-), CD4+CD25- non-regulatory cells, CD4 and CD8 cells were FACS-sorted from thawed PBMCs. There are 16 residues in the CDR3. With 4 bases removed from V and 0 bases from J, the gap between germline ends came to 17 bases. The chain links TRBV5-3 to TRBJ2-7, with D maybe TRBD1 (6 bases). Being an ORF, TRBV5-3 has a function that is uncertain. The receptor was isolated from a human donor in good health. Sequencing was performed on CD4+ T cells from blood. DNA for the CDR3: TGTGCCAGAAGCCGCCGACAGGAGTTTGCCTCCTACGAGCAGTACTTC. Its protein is CARSRRQEFASYEQYF.